What follows is one T cell receptor beta chain and its context. Study processing details: Estimates of nucleated cell counts were drawn from the amplification of reference gene primers. Measured with immunoSEQ multiplex PCR; TCRdb has only the in-frame clones, and not every one. V, J and clone size were drawn from that table, and D and trimming were deduced from the DNA. The sample has more than 60,000 clones, around 90% seen once. This sample was taken from a study of blood T cell repertoires in COVID-19. This CDR3 has 15 residues. The V gene's germline CDR1 is SGHNT and CDR2 YYREEE (reference sequence). J gave up 4 bases and V 0 bases, and 5 bases lay outside the gene matches.

Sequenced input: peripheral blood. This chain links TRBV5-4 with TRBJ2-7, with 9 bases lining up with TRBD2. This receptor was identified in a man aged 45-65 years with acute or convalescent COVID-19. The CDR3 bases are TGTGCCAGCAGCTTGGCAGAAGCGGGAGGTTACGAGCAGTACTTC. This encodes CASSLAEAGGYEQYF.